This TCR beta chain stems from a study of OX40 agonist ivuxolimab in advanced cancers. Across the study: Participants averaged approximately 61 years of age (range roughly 23 to 80) and were roughly 83% male.

Some clones are missing from TCRdb's copy, which holds only in-frame ones; the method was immunoSEQ multiplex PCR. The repertoire holds about 35,000 clones, with around 84% as singletons. Deletions cut 2 bases from V and 2 bases from J, with 13 bases between. This CDR3 region has 15 residues. Per the germline V gene, CDR1 is SEHNR and CDR2 is FQNEAQ (reference sequence). The chain joins TRBV7-9 to TRBJ2-7; D possibly corresponds to TRBD1 (5 bases). Sequencing used CD4+ or CD8+ T cells sorted from blood, obtained in a trial of the OX40 agonist ivuxolimab. The source is an adult with an advanced solid tumor such as melanoma, head and neck, liver or kidney cancer. The CDR3 region is CASSLSGQGTYEQYF. CDR3 DNA sequence: TGTGCCAGCAGCTTAAGTGGGCAGGGTACCTACGAGCAGTACTTC. The entire variable domain, with the rest obtained from reference TRBV7-9 and TRBJ2-7, is as follows: DTGVSQNPRHKITKRGQNVTFRCDPISEHNRLYWYRQTLGQGPEFLTYFQNEAQLEKSRLLSDRFSAERPKGSFSTLEIQRTEQGDSAMYLCASSLSGQGTYEQYFGPGTRLTVT.